The 25 T cell receptor beta chains reported below all come from one sample, sequenced in a study of blood T cell repertoires in COVID-19. Using immunoSEQ multiplex PCR, the repertoire was profiled, and TCRdb retains in-frame clones only, with some absent. The data show about 89,000 clones, over 70% seen once. The sequencing input was peripheral blood. The receptors derive from a woman aged 80 or older with acute or convalescent COVID-19.

This sequence joins TRBV6-1 and TRBJ1-5; 8 bases align to TRBD1. The junction had 14 bases not matched to a gene; V was cut back by 4 bases and J by 9 bases. In germline, CDR1 is MNHNS, CDR2 SASEGT. This CDR3 has 16 amino acids. CDR3 sequence (DNA): TGTGCCAGCAGTGTTACGACAGGGGCCCGCGCGGGGCCCCAGCATTTT. It yields the protein CASSVTTGARAGPQHF.

This clone was seen a few times. The rearrangement uses TRBV7-2 and TRBJ1-6; 8 bases match TRBD1. Unmatched junction bases numbered 8, after V lost 5 bases and J lost 8 bases. The V gene's germline CDR1 is SGHTA and CDR2 FQGNSA. The CDR3 length is 15 residues. CDR3 protein: CASSAQGDVDSPLHF. The CDR3 DNA is TGTGCCAGCAGCGCACAGGGGGACGTGGATTCACCCCTCCACTTT.

V and J are TRBV5-4 and TRBJ1-2; D is perhaps TRBD1 (6 bases). Trimming shortened V by 6 bases and J by 7 bases, and 10 bases separated the two germline ends. The length of the CDR3 is 11 residues. Germline CDR1 reads SGHNT; CDR2 reads YYREEE (reference sequence). The CDR3 DNA reads as TGTGCCAGCACAACAGGGCTTGGCTACACCTTC. Translation: CASTTGLGYTF.

The rearrangement links TRBV21-1 to TRBJ2-1; TRBD1 is the table's D call and was not checked against the DNA. TRBV21-1 is an annotated pseudogene. The CDR3 sequence is 16 residues long. Written as DNA, the CDR3 is TGTGCCAGCAGCAAATGTGGGGACAGGGAAAACAATGAGCAGTTCTTC. This gives the protein CASSKCGDRENNEQFF.

The V call is TRBV24-1, the J call TRBJ2-1; 8 bases agree with TRBD2. This CDR3 spans 14 amino acids. Germline CDR1 and CDR2: KGHDR and SFDVKD. J gave up 6 bases and V 10 bases, and 10 bases lay outside the gene matches. For the CDR3, the DNA is TGTGCCACTGCAGCCGGGGGGGCCGTCAATGAGCAGTTCTTC. This encodes CATAAGGAVNEQFF.

The chain has TRBV7-2 and TRBJ1-2, with D possibly being TRBD1 (5 bases). V was cut by 1 base and J by 4 bases, with 16 bases left in between. The CDR3 contains 16 residues. Germline V gene data show CDR1 as SGHTA and CDR2 as FQGNSA. CDR3 nucleotides: TGTGCCAGCAGCTTAGGACGGGGACTGCAGAGCTATGGCTACACCTTC. It codes for CASSLGRGLQSYGYTF.

This chain uses TRBV7-2 with TRBJ1-1; D may be TRBD1 (5 bases). The V gene lost 9 bases and the J gene lost 0 bases, with 11 bases spanning the gap. Germline V CDR1 and CDR2: SGHTA, FQGNSA. The CDR3 has 13 residues. CDR3 coding DNA: TGTGCCAGTAAGACAGATCTGAACACTGAAGCTTTCTTT. Amino acid sequence: CASKTDLNTEAFF.

The chain combines TRBV7-2 with TRBJ2-7; 11 nucleotides match TRBD1. This CDR3 is built from 16 residues. CDR1 is SGHTA and CDR2 is FQGNSA in the germline V gene. V lost 4 bases and J lost 7; bases outside the gene matches: 12. The CDR3 DNA reads as TGTGCCAGCAGCTCGGCCCCCGGACAGGGGGCGCGGGAGCAGTACTTC. It is translated as CASSSAPGQGAREQYF.

This rearrangement joins TRBV10-3 to TRBJ2-1, with D perhaps matching TRBD2 (6 bases). Trimming took 8 bases from V and 7 from J, leaving 15 bases between them. From germline, CDR1 is ENHRY and CDR2 SYGVKD. This CDR3 contains 13 residues. The CDR3 sequence: CAISAQSGNEQFF. Here the CDR3 DNA reads TGTGCCATCTCGGCTCAAAGCGGGAATGAGCAGTTCTTC.

The rearrangement links TRBV5-6 to TRBJ2-3, with 10 bases matching TRBD2. CDR3 length: 17 amino acids. The V and J ends lost 0 bases and 0 bases, in that order; junction bases with no gene match: 4. CDR1 and CDR2 from the germline V gene are SGHDT and YYEEEE. CDR3 DNA: TGTGCCAGCAGCTTGGAGGGACTAGCGACGAGCACAGATACGCAGTATTTT. It translates to CASSLEGLATSTDTQYF.

The chain combines TRBV2 with TRBJ1-5; possibly TRBD1 for D (5 bases). Trimming removed 0 bases at V and 9 bases at J, with 15 bases between. This CDR3 comprises 15 residues. Germline lookup yields CDR1 SNHLY and CDR2 FYNNEI. This CDR3 is CASSEARGIQGPQHF. In DNA, the CDR3 is TGTGCCAGCAGTGAAGCCCGGGGGATTCAAGGGCCCCAGCATTTT.

CDR3 in DNA: TGTGCCAGCACCTTCGACAGGGGAGGACAGCCCCAGCATTTT. Encoded protein: CASTFDRGGQPQHF. This chain connects TRBV28 to TRBJ1-5; 8 bases line up with TRBD1. Germline values: CDR1 MDHEN, CDR2 SYDVKM. This CDR3 has 14 amino acids. Germline trimming cut 7 bases from V and 7 bases from J; bases unmatched to any gene: 9.

The CDR3 here is CASRFSPQETQYF. The CDR3 nucleotides read TGCGCCAGCAGGTTCTCCCCCCAAGAGACCCAGTACTTC. This chain links TRBV5-1 with TRBJ2-5; D gene ambiguous. The CDR3 spans 13 residues. V gave up 5 bases and J gave up 1 base, with 9 bases separating them. Germline V lookup: CDR1 SGHRS, CDR2 YFSETQ.

The chain employs TRBV7-2 and TRBJ2-5; 13 nucleotides align to TRBD2. The germline CDR1 and CDR2 sequences are SGHTA and FQGNSA. This CDR3 is 16 amino acids long. With V trimmed by 3 bases and J by 2 bases, 3 bases remained unmatched. This CDR3 is CASSFQGLAGQETQYF. Here the CDR3 DNA reads TGTGCCAGCAGCTTCCAGGGACTAGCGGGGCAAGAGACCCAGTACTTC. Looking up the rest from reference TRBV7-2 and TRBJ2-5 gives the full variable domain: GAGVSQSPSNKVTEKGKDVELRCDPISGHTALYWYRQSLGQGLEFLIYFQGNSAPDKSGLPSDRFSAERTGGSVSTLTIQRTQQEDSAVYLCASSFQGLAGQETQYFGPGTRLLVL.

This clone was seen just once. In nucleotides, the CDR3 is TGTGCCAGTAGTATAGCCCGTTCGAACAGGGGAAGTGGCTACACCTTC. Amino acid sequence: CASSIARSNRGSGYTF. This sequence joins TRBV19 and TRBJ1-2; TRBD1 aligns across 7 bases. The CDR3 spans 16 residues. V lost 1 base to trimming and J lost 7 bases; unmatched junction nucleotides: 12. Germline V gene data show CDR1 as LNHDA and CDR2 as SQIVND (reference sequence).

This chain connects TRBV6-5 to TRBJ1-5, with D unresolved. This CDR3 contains 15 residues. Germline assignment: CDR1 MNHEY and CDR2 SVGAGI. Trimming pared 0 bases from V and 5 bases from J, leaving 11 bases between. In nucleotides, the CDR3 is TGTGCCAGCAGTTACTCCGGGTTCGATCATCAGCCCCAGCATTTT. Translation gives CASSYSGFDHQPQHF.

V and J are TRBV7-9 and TRBJ1-5; D is unclear. Germline assignment: CDR1 SEHNR and CDR2 FQNEAQ (reference sequence). The ends were cut back, 5 bases at V and 0 bases at J, with 14 bases in the middle. CDR3 length: 16 amino acids. The CDR3 loop reads CASSPGGGYSNQPQHF. The CDR3 coding sequence is TGTGCCAGCAGCCCCGGAGGTGGCTATAGCAATCAGCCCCAGCATTTT.

The genes are TRBV30 and TRBJ2-7; a weak D match, TRBD1 (6 bases). The CDR3 covers 13 residues. V was shortened by 8 bases and J by 5 bases, with 19 bases between the two germline ends. Germline assignment: CDR1 GTSNPN and CDR2 SVGIG (reference sequence). CDR3 protein: CARQGSKRDEQYV. CDR3 nucleotide sequence: TGTGCCCGGCAGGGGAGTAAAAGGGACGAGCAGTACGTC.

V gene TRBV6-2 or TRBV6-3 combines with J gene TRBJ1-2; TRBD1 is a possible D gene (5 bases). The CDR3 is made up of 12 amino acids. V lost 2 bases to trimming and J lost 4 bases, with 5 bases between them. Germline V gene data show CDR1 as MNHEY and CDR2 as SVGEGT. In nucleotides, the CDR3 is TGTGCCAGCAGTTACCAGGGCTATGGCTACACCTTC. Its translation: CASSYQGYGYTF.

The chain combines TRBV27 with TRBJ2-5; 11 positions agree with TRBD1. V shed 6 bases and J 1 base; nucleotides not matched to a gene: 4. Germline CDR1 MNHEY, CDR2 SMNVEV (reference sequence). The CDR3 is 15 amino acids. This CDR3 is CASRGQGASQETQYF. In DNA form, the CDR3 reads TGTGCCAGCAGAGGACAGGGGGCTTCCCAAGAGACCCAGTACTTC.

This chain joins TRBV5-6 and TRBJ2-7; D may be TRBD2 (7 bases). The CDR3 has 13 amino acids. Germline assignment: CDR1 SGHDT and CDR2 YYEEEE. Between the trimmed V and J ends, which lost 4 bases and 3 bases, there was a span of 11 bases. CDR3 sequence: CASSPRGGYEQYV. CDR3 coding DNA: TGTGCCAGCAGCCCTAGGGGGGGCTACGAGCAGTACGTC.

J is TRBJ2-7 and V is TRBV19; TRBD2 is a possible D gene (7 bases). With 3 bases removed from V and 5 bases from J, the gap between germline ends came to 17 bases. CDR3 size: 15 residues. The germline V gene encodes CDR1 LNHDA and CDR2 SQIVND (reference sequence). DNA for the CDR3: TGTGCCAGTAGTATTAAGGGGGGGTATCCTCACGAGCAGTACGTC. Amino acid sequence: CASSIKGGYPHEQYV.

The rearrangement links TRBV2 to TRBJ2-2; TRBD1 is a possible D gene (6 bases). Germline lookup yields CDR1 SNHLY and CDR2 FYNNEI. V gave up 6 bases and J gave up 2 bases, with 10 bases separating them. CDR3 length: 14 amino acids. The CDR3: CASRGAQNTGELFF. CDR3 nucleotides: TGTGCCAGCAGGGGGGCCCAAAACACCGGGGAGCTGTTTTTT.

Only a few counts were recorded for this clone. The chain combines TRBV14 with TRBJ1-1, with TRBD1 as a possible D gene (6 bases). Trimming took 7 bases from V and 1 from J, leaving 16 bases between them. The germline V gene has CDR1 SGHDN and CDR2 FVKESK. The CDR3 is 15 residues long. CDR3 bases: TGTGCCAGCAAAAGCCTACAGGGAAGGAACACTGAAGCTTTCTTT. Its protein is CASKSLQGRNTEAFF.

The chain joins TRBV10-3 to TRBJ2-3; the match to TRBD1 covers 12 bases. Germline V gene lookup returns CDR1 ENHRY and CDR2 SYGVKD. The V and J ends lost 4 bases and 1 base, in that order; junction bases with no gene match: 6. The CDR3 has 17 residues. In DNA form, the CDR3 reads TGTGCCATCAGTGGCCGGGACAGGGGGCCCGGCACAGATACGCAGTATTTT. Amino acids: CAISGRDRGPGTDTQYF.